The 20 T cell receptor beta chains reported below all come from one sample, sequenced in a study of T cells in narcolepsy. Method: immunoSEQ multiplex PCR; TCRdb's copy keeps in-frame clones and lacks some. Here the sample spans 25,000 to 35,000 clones, roughly 88% being singletons. Sequencing was done on a sample of CD45RA- memory CD4+ T cells from PBMCs. The receptors originated from a human donor with narcolepsy.

A single count supports this clone. Other DNA sequences in the same sample also yield this CDR3. This chain joins TRBV5-1 and TRBJ1-3, with 7 bases matching TRBD1. The CDR3 contains 14 residues. J was trimmed by 0 bases and V by 3 bases; bases with no gene match: 0. The germline CDR1 and CDR2 sequences are SGHRS and YFSETQ. CDR3 in amino acids: CASSSGGSGNTIYF. CDR3 bases: TGCGCCAGCAGCTCAGGGGGCTCTGGAAACACCATATATTTT.

CDR3 DNA: TGTGCCAGCAGTTCTTACGACCCCAGGGGTGACTTAGCTGAAGCTTTCTTT. Translating gives CASSSYDPRGDLAEAFF. The chain couples TRBV27 to TRBJ1-1, with D tentatively TRBD1 (6 bases). The CDR3 is 17 amino acids. V was shortened by 4 bases and J by 6 bases, with 24 bases between the two germline ends. Germline CDR1 and CDR2: MNHEY and SMNVEV (reference sequence).

The chain employs TRBV18 and TRBJ2-5; D remains unclear. The CDR3 length is 13 residues. The V end lost 6 bases, the J end lost 4 bases, and 12 bases lay between the germline ends. The germline gives CDR1 KGHSH, CDR2 LQKENI. This CDR3 is CASSEDARETQYF. The CDR3 DNA is TGTGCCAGCTCCGAGGATGCCCGAGAGACCCAGTACTTC. Filled out from reference TRBV18 and TRBJ2-5, the complete variable domain reads NAGVMQNPRHLVRRRGQEARLRCSPMKGHSHVYWYRQLPEEGLKFMVYLQKENIIDESGMPKERFSAEFPKEGPSILRIQQVVRGDSAAYFCASSEDARETQYFGPGTRLLVL.

The chain joins TRBV5-1 to TRBJ2-2, with no clear D. The CDR3 is 14 residues long. Germline V lookup: CDR1 SGHRS, CDR2 YFSETQ. Trimming pared 1 base from V and 3 bases from J, leaving 7 bases between. CDR3 coding DNA: TGCGCCAGCAGCTTGAGGGTAGACACCGGGGAGCTGTTTTTT. Translation: CASSLRVDTGELFF.

The chain has TRBV5-8 and TRBJ1-2; D is undetermined. The CDR3 runs to 13 residues. Germline loops: CDR1 SGHTS, CDR2 YDEGEE. V was clipped by 4 bases and J by 4 bases, with 11 bases between them. The CDR3 sequence: CASSPGLSYGYTF. As DNA, the CDR3 is TGTGCCAGCAGCCCTGGACTGAGCTATGGCTACACCTTC.

This chain uses TRBV15 with TRBJ2-3; 8 positions match TRBD1. Germline V gene data show CDR1 as LNHNV and CDR2 as YYDKDF (reference sequence). The CDR3 consists of 16 residues. The ends lost 0 bases at V and 4 bases at J; junction bases unmatched: 6. CDR3 sequence reads: CATSRDQGARADTQYF. For the CDR3, the DNA is TGTGCCACCAGCAGAGACCAGGGGGCACGGGCAGATACGCAGTATTTT. The full variable domain, in which reference TRBV15 and TRBJ2-3 provide the parts outside the CDR3, is DAMVIQNPRYQVTQFGKPVTLSCSQTLNHNVMYWYQQKSSQAPKLLFHYYDKDFNNEADTPDNFQSRRPNTSFCFLDIRSPGLGDTAMYLCATSRDQGARADTQYFGPGTRLTVL.

Here the CDR3 DNA reads TGTGCCAGCTATCAAAACACAGATACGCAGTATTTT. Amino acid sequence: CASYQNTDTQYF. The chain is built from TRBV6-5 and TRBJ2-3; D unclear. This CDR3 region has 12 residues. V was cut by 8 bases and J by 2 bases, with 8 bases left in between. Germline V gene data show CDR1 as MNHEY and CDR2 as SVGAGI.

This CDR3 reads CASSDRTYGYTF. The CDR3 DNA reads TGTGCCAGCAGTGACAGAACCTATGGCTACACCTTC. The V call is TRBV6-5, the J call TRBJ1-2; D is possibly TRBD1 (5 bases). This CDR3 spans 12 amino acids. Germline CDR1 reads MNHEY; CDR2 reads SVGAGI. Deletions cut 5 bases from V and 4 bases from J, with 8 bases between.

V is TRBV27 and J is TRBJ2-7, with 9 positions matching TRBD2. V lost 5 bases and J lost 2; bases outside the gene matches: 4. This CDR3 comprises 14 residues. Germline V gene sequence: CDR1 MNHEY, CDR2 SMNVEV (reference sequence). The DNA for the CDR3 is TGTGCCAGCAGTCCGGGACTAGCTGCCTACGAGCAGTACTTC. Translating gives CASSPGLAAYEQYF.

The chain carries TRBV6-1 and TRBJ1-3; tentative D call: TRBD1 (6 bases). This CDR3 is built from 15 residues. The germline gives CDR1 MNHNS, CDR2 SASEGT. With 5 bases removed from V and 0 bases from J, the gap between germline ends came to 11 bases. CDR3 sequence: CASSKQGTSGNTIYF. The CDR3 nucleotides read TGTGCCAGCAGTAAGCAGGGGACCTCTGGAAACACCATATATTTT.

This sequence joins TRBV4-2 and TRBJ2-3; D uncertain. Germline assignment: CDR1 LGHNA and CDR2 YNFKEQ. The CDR3 length is 15 residues. The V end lost 0 bases, the J end lost 5 bases, and 12 bases lay between the germline ends. In DNA, the CDR3 is TGTGCCAGCAGCCAAGATCGGCTAGTAGTAGATACGCAGTATTTT. Its protein product is CASSQDRLVVDTQYF.

The J gene is TRBJ1-1, the V gene TRBV9; D unclear. V lost 6 bases and J lost 3, with 18 bases in between. The germline V gene has CDR1 SGDLS and CDR2 YYNGEE. The CDR3 is 15 amino acids. The CDR3 sequence: CASTLTPRLDTEAFF. The CDR3 DNA follows: TGTGCCAGCACCCTAACACCACGCCTGGACACTGAAGCTTTCTTT.

The V and J genes are TRBV19 and TRBJ2-7; 7 nucleotides agree with TRBD1. Germline V CDR1 and CDR2: LNHDA, SQIVND (reference sequence). Trimming cost V 6 bases and J 3 bases; bases outside gene matches: 8. The CDR3 has 14 amino acids. In DNA form, the CDR3 reads TGTGCCAGTAGGAAAACAGGGGAGATCTACGAGCAGTACTTC. It codes for CASRKTGEIYEQYF.

The chain carries TRBV27 and TRBJ1-3; TRBD1 is a possible D gene (5 bases). Trimming removed 6 bases at V and 4 bases at J, with 10 bases between. Germline CDR1 MNHEY, CDR2 SMNVEV (reference sequence). The CDR3 extends over 13 amino acids. CDR3 loop: CASSRDPGNTIYF. The CDR3, as DNA: TGTGCCAGCAGCCGGGACCCAGGAAACACCATATATTTT.

This clone was detected a few times. The genes are TRBV7-2 and TRBJ2-5; TRBD1 matches 7 bases. This CDR3 has 16 amino acids. Losses at the gene ends were 4 bases for V and 5 bases for J; bases not matched to a gene: 13. CDR1 and CDR2 (germline): SGHTA, FQGNSA. CDR3: CASSSGLQGMGETQYF. The DNA of the CDR3 is TGTGCCAGCAGCTCTGGGCTACAGGGGATGGGGGAGACCCAGTACTTC.

This chain joins TRBV11-2 and TRBJ2-5, with D perhaps TRBD2 (5 bases). Germline lookup yields CDR1 SGHAT and CDR2 FQNNGV. CDR3 size: 15 residues. V was clipped by 4 bases and J by 1 base, with 13 bases between them. The CDR3 nucleotides are TGTGCCAGCAGCTCCGTACTAGGAGTCCAAGAGACCCAGTACTTC. Protein sequence: CASSSVLGVQETQYF.

The chain couples TRBV6-5 to TRBJ2-5; D is perhaps TRBD2 (6 bases). Germline V lookup: CDR1 MNHEY, CDR2 SVGAGI. V shed 2 bases and J shed 3 bases, with 10 bases lying between them. The CDR3 extends over 14 amino acids. The CDR3 DNA sequence: TGTGCCAGCAGTTACGCGTCGGGAGAAGAGACCCAGTACTTC. Translation gives CASSYASGEETQYF.

The chain has TRBV28 and TRBJ1-2; no reliable D call. CDR1 MDHEN and CDR2 SYDVKM come from the germline V gene. Deletions cut 7 bases from V and 5 bases from J, with 11 bases between. The CDR3 loop spans 12 amino acids. CDR3 sequence reads: CASTGDYYGYTF. CDR3 DNA sequence: TGTGCCAGCACGGGTGACTATTATGGCTACACCTTC.

This clone appeared a single time. The V gene is TRBV27, the J gene TRBJ1-1; tentatively, D is TRBD1 (6 bases). The CDR3 is made up of 13 amino acids. Trimming left V 8 bases short and J 1 base short, with 11 bases between. The V gene's germline CDR1 is MNHEY and CDR2 SMNVEV (reference sequence). DNA for the CDR3: TGTGCCAGCGCCCTACAGGGGAACACTGAAGCTTTCTTT. Its translation: CASALQGNTEAFF.

This chain connects TRBV7-3 to TRBJ2-7, with TRBD2 matching over 10 bases. Per germline, CDR1 SGHTA and CDR2 FQGTGA. The V gene end was trimmed by 5 bases and the J gene end by 4 bases; junction bases not matched to a gene: 8. CDR3 length equals 15 residues. The CDR3 protein is CASSPLAGAEYEQYF. CDR3 sequence (DNA): TGTGCCAGCAGCCCTCTAGCGGGGGCAGAGTACGAGCAGTACTTC.